The present T cell receptor (beta chain) was sequenced within a study of blood T cell repertoires in COVID-19. Study in general: From T cells, B-cell-depleted T cells, or PBMCs came the material, which was cDNA or gDNA.

Per the original data handling: Reference gene primer amplification gave estimated nucleated cell counts. Libraries were prepared by immunoSEQ multiplex PCR; TCRdb keeps only in-frame clonotypes and omits some of them. For V, J and clone size, that table is used; D and trimming come from the DNA. The data show around 150,000 clones, around 85% seen once. Cohort assignment relied on participant-reported clinical history. The CDR3 is made up of 12 amino acids. The germline gives CDR1 SQVTM, CDR2 ANQGSEA. Trimming left V 5 bases short and J 2 bases short, with 9 bases between. The specimen was PBMCs or T cells enriched from blood (not recorded which). This TCR was sampled from a woman aged 40-49 years who had recovered from COVID-19. This chain connects TRBV29-1 to TRBJ2-5; possible D gene TRBD1, 5 bases. DNA for the CDR3: TGCAGCGTTTTTCAGGGTCAAGAGACCCAGTACTTC. Protein: CSVFQGQETQYF. Filled out from reference TRBV29-1 and TRBJ2-5, the complete variable domain reads SAVISQKPSRDICQRGTSLTIQCQVDSQVTMMFWYRQQPGQSLTLIATANQGSEATYESGFVIDKFPISRPNLTFSTLTVSNMSPEDSSIYLCSVFQGQETQYFGPGTRLLVL.